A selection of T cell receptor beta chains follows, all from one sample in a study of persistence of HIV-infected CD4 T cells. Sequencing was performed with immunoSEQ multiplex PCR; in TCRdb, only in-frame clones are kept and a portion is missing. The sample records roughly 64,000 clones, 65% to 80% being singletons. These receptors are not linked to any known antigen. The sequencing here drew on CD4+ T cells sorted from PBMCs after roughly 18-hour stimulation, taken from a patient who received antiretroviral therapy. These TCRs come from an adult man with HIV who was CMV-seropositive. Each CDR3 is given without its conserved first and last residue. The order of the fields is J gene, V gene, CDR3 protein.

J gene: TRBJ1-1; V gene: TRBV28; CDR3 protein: ASSLIRGHTEAF
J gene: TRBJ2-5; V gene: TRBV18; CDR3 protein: ASSLSGLQETQY
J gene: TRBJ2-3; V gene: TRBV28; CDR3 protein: ASSLVGVTTDTQY
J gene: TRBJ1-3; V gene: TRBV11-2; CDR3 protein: ASSSRQGFYLDSGNTIY
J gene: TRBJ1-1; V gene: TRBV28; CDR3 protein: ASSLSGRTEAF
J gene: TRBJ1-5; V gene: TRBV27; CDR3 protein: ASSAGTVKGQPQH
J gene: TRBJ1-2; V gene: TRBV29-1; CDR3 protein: SVQGQGADYGYT
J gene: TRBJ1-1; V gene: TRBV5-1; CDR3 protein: ASSLQGASMNTEAF
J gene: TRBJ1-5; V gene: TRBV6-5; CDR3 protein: ASSLGQGKNQPQH
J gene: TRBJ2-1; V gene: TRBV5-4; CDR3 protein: ASSLGLYNEQF
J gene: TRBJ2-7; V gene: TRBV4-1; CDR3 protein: ASSRPMWTGENEQY
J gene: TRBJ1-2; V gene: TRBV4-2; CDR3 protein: ASSQDAVGTAAGYT
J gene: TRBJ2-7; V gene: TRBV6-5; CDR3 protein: ASRIDRDGYEQY
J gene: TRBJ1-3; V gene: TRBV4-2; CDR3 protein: ASSPSRRGPSGNTIY
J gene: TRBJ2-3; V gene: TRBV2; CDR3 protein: ASSEAGDLTDTQY
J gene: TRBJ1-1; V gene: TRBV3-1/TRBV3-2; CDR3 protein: ASSHHGGTTEAF
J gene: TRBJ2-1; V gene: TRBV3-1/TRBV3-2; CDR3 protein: ASSQFGNEQF
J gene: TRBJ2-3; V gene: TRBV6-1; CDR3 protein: ASSDPQGLTQY
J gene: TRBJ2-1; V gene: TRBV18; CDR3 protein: ASSRIVGQYNEQF
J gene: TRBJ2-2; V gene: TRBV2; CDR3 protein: ASSEGSGVVTGELF
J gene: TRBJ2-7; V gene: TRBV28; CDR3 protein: ASSLGTGSRYEQY
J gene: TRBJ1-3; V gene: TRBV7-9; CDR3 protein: ASSPVRTFSGNTIY
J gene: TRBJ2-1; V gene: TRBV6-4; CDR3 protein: ASSVGQFNEQF
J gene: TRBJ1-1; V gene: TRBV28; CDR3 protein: ASSHLGRAF
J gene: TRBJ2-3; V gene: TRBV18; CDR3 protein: ASSPPLTAGGPSTDTQY
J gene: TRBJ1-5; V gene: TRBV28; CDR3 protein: ASSSTVPNQPQH
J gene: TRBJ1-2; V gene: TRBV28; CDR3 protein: ASSLQGGYGYT
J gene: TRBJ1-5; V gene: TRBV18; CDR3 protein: ASSRQDNQPQH
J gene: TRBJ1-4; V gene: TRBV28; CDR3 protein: ASSLNRHSNEKLF
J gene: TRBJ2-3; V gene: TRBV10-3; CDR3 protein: AISRTEVTDTQY
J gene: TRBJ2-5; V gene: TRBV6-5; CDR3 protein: ASRTDVAQY
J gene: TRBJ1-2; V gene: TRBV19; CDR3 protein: ASNEGQGYT
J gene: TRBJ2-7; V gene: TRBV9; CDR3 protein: ASSGRRGTGDYEQY
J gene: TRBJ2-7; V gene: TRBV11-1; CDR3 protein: ASSLGPMSSYEQY
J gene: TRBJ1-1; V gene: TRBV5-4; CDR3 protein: ASSLEGQLNTEAF
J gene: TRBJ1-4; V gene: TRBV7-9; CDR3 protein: ASSPLTLRNEKLF
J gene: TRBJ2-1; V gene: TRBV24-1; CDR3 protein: ATSSGQGWSEQF
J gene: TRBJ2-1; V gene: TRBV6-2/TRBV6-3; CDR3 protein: ASRYRGGVSYNEQF
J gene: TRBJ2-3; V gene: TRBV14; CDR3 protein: ASSQGATDTQY
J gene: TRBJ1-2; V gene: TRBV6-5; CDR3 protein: ASSYDVAGGYT
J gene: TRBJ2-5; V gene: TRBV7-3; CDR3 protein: ASSLTAGTSGETQY